A selection of T cell receptor beta chains follows, all from one sample in a study of cytomegalovirus exposure and HLA in healthy donors. Generated by immunoSEQ multiplex PCR, the TCRdb table keeps only in-frame clones and is missing some. The profile shows fewer than 150,000 clones, about 70% of them singletons. Sequencing used PBMCs. These receptors came from a man younger than 35 in good health and CMV-seronegative. CDR3s include the opening cysteine and the closing phenylalanine or tryptophan. D genes are given only for firm matches. For some rows the clone size is stated as once, few or many, or as a class when expanded; others skip it.

cdr3_length | clone_size | j_call | v_call | d_call | cdr3_aa | cdr3_nt
17 | . | TRBJ2-3 | TRBV10-3 | TRBD2 | CATWGGLAGSSTDTQYF | TGTGCCACGTGGGGGGGACTAGCGGGCTCTAGCACAGATACGCAGTATTTT
14 | . | TRBJ2-1 | TRBV6-1 | TRBD2 | CALNLGLAGDEQFF | TGTGCCCTTAATCTGGGGCTAGCGGGGGATGAGCAGTTCTTC
15 | few | TRBJ1-2 | TRBV19 | TRBD1 | CASSNRDRLNYGYTF | TGTGCCAGTAGTAACCGGGACAGACTTAATTATGGCTACACCTTC
15 | once | TRBJ1-1 | TRBV7-9 | TRBD1 | CASSLRGTGDTEAFF | TGTGCCAGCAGCCTGCGCGGGACAGGGGACACTGAAGCTTTCTTT
14 | . | TRBJ2-3 | TRBV29-1 | TRBD2 | CSVEASGGTDTQYF | TGCAGCGTTGAAGCCAGCGGGGGGACAGATACGCAGTATTTT
14 | . | TRBJ2-5 | TRBV7-9 | TRBD1 | CASSSQGDGETQYF | TGTGCCAGCAGCTCACAGGGGGACGGAGAGACCCAGTACTTC
15 | . | TRBJ1-1 | TRBV6-5 | . | CASSYSDSGNTEAFF | TGTGCCAGCAGTTACTCGGACTCCGGCAACACTGAAGCTTTCTTT
19 | . | TRBJ2-3 | TRBV7-2 | TRBD2 | CASSSTSGRAPGGGNTQYF | TGTGCCAGCAGCTCGACTAGCGGGAGGGCCCCCGGGGGCGGGAATACGCAGTATTTT
16 | . | TRBJ2-7 | TRBV28 | TRBD2 | CASSLWAGLAAYEQYF | TGTGCCAGCAGTTTATGGGCTGGGCTAGCGGCCTACGAGCAGTACTTC
16 | many | TRBJ1-4 | TRBV19 | . | CASSLPGQPINEKLFF | TGTGCCAGTAGCCTCCCCGGACAGCCGATAAATGAAAAACTGTTTTTT
15 | . | TRBJ1-4 | TRBV7-9 | TRBD1 | CASSQTTGGGEKLFF | TGTGCCAGCAGTCAAACGACAGGGGGCGGTGAAAAACTGTTTTTT
14 | few | TRBJ2-3 | TRBV27 | TRBD2 | CASTVAGGSDTQYF | TGTGCCAGCACAGTAGCGGGGGGGTCAGATACGCAGTATTTT
16 | . | TRBJ2-7 | TRBV6-1 | TRBD1 | CASSEAGTGVTYEQYF | TGTGCCAGCAGTGAAGCAGGGACAGGGGTGACCTACGAGCAGTACTTC
15 | . | TRBJ1-2 | TRBV7-9 | . | CASSPLTAINYGYTF | TGTGCCAGCAGCCCCTTGACAGCAATTAACTATGGCTACACCTTC
14 | few | TRBJ2-7 | TRBV6-5 | . | CASSYGPSSYEQYF | TGTGCCAGCAGTTACGGTCCGAGCTCCTACGAGCAGTACTTC
13 | . | TRBJ1-1 | TRBV19 | TRBD1 | CASLGQGDTEAFF | TGTGCCAGTCTGGGACAGGGGGACACTGAAGCTTTCTTT
14 | few | TRBJ2-7 | TRBV5-6 | . | CASSLGFSGYEQYF | TGTGCCAGCAGCTTAGGTTTTAGCGGTTACGAGCAGTACTTC
21 | . | TRBJ1-3 | TRBV9 | TRBD1 | CASSALDRDRASLNSGNTIYF | TGTGCCAGCAGCGCCCTCGACAGGGATAGGGCCAGCCTCAACTCTGGAAACACCATATATTTT
15 | . | TRBJ2-7 | TRBV9 | TRBD1 | CASSVGDSLTYEQYF | TGTGCCAGCAGCGTGGGGGACAGCCTAACCTACGAGCAGTACTTC
18 | . | TRBJ2-6 | TRBV7-9 | . | CASSTPGAAYSGANVLTF | TGTGCCAGCAGCACACCGGGTGCCGCTTATTCTGGGGCCAACGTCCTGACTTTC
13 | few | TRBJ1-3 | TRBV29-1 | TRBD1 | CSASGGDRNTIYF | TGCAGCGCCTCAGGGGGTGATAGAAACACCATATATTTT
13 | . | TRBJ1-1 | TRBV29-1 | . | CSGARVPGTEAFF | TGCAGCGGTGCCAGGGTGCCAGGCACTGAAGCTTTCTTT
14 | . | TRBJ1-1 | TRBV29-1 | . | CSVETWGGDTEAFF | TGCAGCGTTGAAACCTGGGGGGGGGACACTGAAGCTTTCTTT
19 | . | TRBJ2-3 | TRBV7-3 | . | CASSLKYGHTVGVTDTQYF | TGTGCCAGCAGCTTAAAGTACGGGCACACAGTGGGAGTCACAGATACGCAGTATTTT
13 | . | TRBJ1-1 | TRBV15 | . | CATSTDSYTEAFF | TGTGCCACCAGCACCGACTCGTACACTGAAGCTTTCTTT
13 | . | TRBJ1-1 | TRBV5-4 | TRBD1 | CASSPTGGSEAFF | TGTGCCAGCAGTCCGACAGGGGGCAGTGAAGCTTTCTTT
17 | . | TRBJ2-2 | TRBV28 | . | CASSLARSGRLAGELFF | TGTGCCAGCAGTCTAGCGCGTTCCGGGAGACTAGCCGGGGAGCTGTTTTTT
14 | . | TRBJ1-1 | TRBV18 | . | CASSSLSENTEAFF | TGTGCCAGCTCATCTCTCTCAGAGAACACTGAAGCTTTCTTT
15 | . | TRBJ1-1 | TRBV5-1 | TRBD1 | CASSKWTGERTEAFF | TGCGCCAGCAGCAAGTGGACAGGGGAGCGTACTGAAGCTTTCTTT
13 | . | TRBJ2-2 | TRBV7-3 | . | CASSPINTGELFF | TGTGCCAGCAGCCCCATTAACACCGGGGAGCTGTTTTTT
17 | . | TRBJ2-5 | TRBV18 | . | CASSPRRSGTYQETQYF | TGTGCCAGCTCACCACGAAGGTCAGGTACTTACCAAGAGACCCAGTACTTC